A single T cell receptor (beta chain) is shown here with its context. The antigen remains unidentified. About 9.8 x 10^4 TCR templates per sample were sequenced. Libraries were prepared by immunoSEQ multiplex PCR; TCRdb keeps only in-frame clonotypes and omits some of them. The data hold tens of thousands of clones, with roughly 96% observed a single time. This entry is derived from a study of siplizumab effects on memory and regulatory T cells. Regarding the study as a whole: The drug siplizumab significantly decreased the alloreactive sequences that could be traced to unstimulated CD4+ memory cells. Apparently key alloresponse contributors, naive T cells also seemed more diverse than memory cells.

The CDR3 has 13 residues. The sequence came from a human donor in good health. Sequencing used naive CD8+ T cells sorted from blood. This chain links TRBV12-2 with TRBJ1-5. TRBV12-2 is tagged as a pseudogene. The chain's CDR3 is CASRPSRNQPQHF. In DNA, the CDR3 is TGTGCAAGTCGCCCTTCCCGCAATCAGCCCCAGCATTTT.